A single sample gave rise to the 9 T cell receptor beta chains below, sequenced in a study of blood T cell repertoires in COVID-19. The table came from immunoSEQ multiplex PCR; TCRdb's copy has only in-frame clones and leaves some out. The profile covers roughly 78,000 clones, with around four fifths appearing a single time and 15% to 20% taken by the ten largest. Sequenced input: peripheral blood. All receptors derive from a woman aged 80 or over with acute or convalescent COVID-19.

This chain connects TRBV5-1 to TRBJ1-1; 7 nucleotides align to TRBD1. Germline V CDR1 and CDR2: SGHRS, YFSETQ. The ends lost 4 bases at V and 1 base at J; junction bases unmatched: 7. The CDR3 runs to 15 residues. CDR3 sequence (DNA): TGCGCCAGCAGCCCATGGGACAGCTCGAACACTGAAGCTTTCTTT. Translation: CASSPWDSSNTEAFF.

In its sample, this clone was seen a few times. The rearrangement joins TRBV6-4 to TRBJ1-1, with D possibly TRBD1 on 5 matching bases. Deletions cut 5 bases from V and 2 bases from J, with 9 bases between. The CDR3 length is 13 residues. The germline gives CDR1 MRHNA, CDR2 SNTAGT. CDR3 bases: TGTGCCAGCAGTACCGACAGAAACACTGAAGCTTTCTTT. Residues: CASSTDRNTEAFF.

This chain connects TRBV30 to TRBJ2-1, with D perhaps matching TRBD1 (6 bases). This CDR3 comprises 15 residues. CDR1 and CDR2 from the germline V gene are GTSNPN and SVGIG (reference sequence). Trimming shortened V by 0 bases and J by 7 bases, and 16 bases separated the two germline ends. CDR3 sequence: CAWSVPGDRKNEQFF. The CDR3 bases are TGTGCCTGGAGTGTACCAGGGGATAGAAAAAATGAGCAGTTCTTC.

V usage is TRBV24-1 and J usage is TRBJ2-6; no reliable D call. Germline loops: CDR1 KGHDR, CDR2 SFDVKD. The V and J ends lost 7 bases and 0 bases respectively, with 3 bases between them. This CDR3 is 13 amino acids long. In DNA form, the CDR3 reads TGTGCCACCAGCAGCTCTGGGGCCAACGTCCTGACTTTC. Its protein product is CATSSSGANVLTF.

This chain links TRBV9 with TRBJ2-3, with D possibly TRBD1 on 6 matching bases. CDR1 is SGDLS and CDR2 is YYNGEE in the germline V gene. This CDR3 has 15 amino acids. The V end was cut by 3 bases, the J end by 0 bases, with 11 bases between. CDR3 in amino acids: CASSAGTTSTDTQYF. The CDR3, as DNA: TGTGCCAGCAGCGCCGGGACAACCAGCACAGATACGCAGTATTTT.

This chain connects TRBV5-1 to TRBJ1-3; the D is unclear. Germline CDR1 and CDR2: SGHRS and YFSETQ. V was shortened by 0 bases and J by 0 bases, with 10 bases between the two germline ends. The CDR3 consists of 16 residues. CDR3 coding DNA: TGCGCCAGCAGCTTGGGTGAACCGGTCTCTGGAAACACCATATATTTT. Encoded protein: CASSLGEPVSGNTIYF.

The chain links TRBV14 to TRBJ1-2; 9 positions match TRBD1. The CDR3 contains 13 residues. V gave up 4 bases and J gave up 4 bases; unmatched junction bases: 1. Germline V lookup: CDR1 SGHDN, CDR2 FVKESK. CDR3 sequence (DNA): TGTGCCAGCAGCCGACAGGGGGTCTATGGCTACACCTTC. Protein: CASSRQGVYGYTF.

This clone has only one observation. This rearrangement joins TRBV11-2 to TRBJ1-3, with D hard to call. With 0 bases removed from V and 0 bases from J, the gap between germline ends came to 6 bases. This CDR3 is built from 15 residues. Per the germline V gene, CDR1 is SGHAT and CDR2 is FQNNGV. CDR3 amino acids: CASSLDAGSGNTIYF. The CDR3 nucleotides read TGTGCCAGCAGCTTAGATGCGGGCTCTGGAAACACCATATATTTT. Full variable domain (outside the CDR3, taken from reference TRBV11-2 and TRBJ1-3): EAGVAQSPRYKIIEKRQSVAFWCNPISGHATLYWYQQILGQGPKLLIQFQNNGVVDDSQLPKDRFSAERLKGVDSTLKIQPAKLEDSAVYLCASSLDAGSGNTIYFGEGSWLTVV.

The genes are TRBV19 and TRBJ2-7; 12 bases align to TRBD2. CDR1 LNHDA and CDR2 SQIVND come from the germline V gene (reference sequence). This CDR3 contains 15 residues. Trimming at V came to 6 bases and at J to 4 bases, leaving 7 bases not matched to a gene. The CDR3 reads CASRPGLAGSYEQYF. CDR3 in DNA: TGTGCCAGTAGACCCGGACTAGCGGGATCTTACGAGCAGTACTTC.